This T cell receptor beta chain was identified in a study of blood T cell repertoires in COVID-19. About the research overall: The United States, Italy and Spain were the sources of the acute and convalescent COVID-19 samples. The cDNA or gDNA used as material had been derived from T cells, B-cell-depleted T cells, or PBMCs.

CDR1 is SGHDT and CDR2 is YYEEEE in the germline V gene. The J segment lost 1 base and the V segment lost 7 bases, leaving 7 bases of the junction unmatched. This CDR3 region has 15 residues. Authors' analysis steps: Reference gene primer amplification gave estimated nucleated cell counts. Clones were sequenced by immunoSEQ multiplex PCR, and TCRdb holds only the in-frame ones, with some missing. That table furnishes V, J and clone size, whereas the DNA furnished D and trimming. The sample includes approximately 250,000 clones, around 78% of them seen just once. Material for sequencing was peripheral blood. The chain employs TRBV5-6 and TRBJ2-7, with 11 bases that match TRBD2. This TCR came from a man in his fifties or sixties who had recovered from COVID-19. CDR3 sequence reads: CASGAGTSGSYEQYF. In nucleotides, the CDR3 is TGTGCCAGCGGGGCCGGGACTAGCGGTTCCTACGAGCAGTACTTC.